The clone carrying this T cell receptor beta chain was counted at least ten times. Germline-derived CDR1 and CDR2 are SGHVS and FQNEAQ. The ends were cut back, 7 bases at V and 2 bases at J, with 14 bases in the middle. This CDR3 contains 14 residues. This record comes from a study of T cells in Graves' hyperthyroidism and ophthalmopathy. Study-wide background: Peripheral blood draws took place at initial diagnosis, ahead of any treatment.

Used for diagnoses were clinical symptoms, serum thyroxine and TRAb, thyroid ultrasound and orbital computed tomography. RNA transcripts gave rise to amplified TCR beta CDR3 regions. HTBI primers drove first-round RT-PCR of the TCR CDR3. TCRdb itself ran the multiplex PCR reads through MiXCR, one entry per CDR3 protein. The sample records 380,000 or so distinct CDR3 sequences, approximately 13% being singletons. The chain links TRBV7-8 to TRBJ2-5; D gene ambiguous. The clonotype originates from a man aged 25-40 years with Graves' hyperthyroidism that later progressed to Graves' ophthalmopathy. What was sequenced was blood. The CDR3, as DNA: TGTGCCAGCACGCCCAAAGGCCGGCAAGAGACCCAGTACTTC. This gives the protein CASTPKGRQETQYF.